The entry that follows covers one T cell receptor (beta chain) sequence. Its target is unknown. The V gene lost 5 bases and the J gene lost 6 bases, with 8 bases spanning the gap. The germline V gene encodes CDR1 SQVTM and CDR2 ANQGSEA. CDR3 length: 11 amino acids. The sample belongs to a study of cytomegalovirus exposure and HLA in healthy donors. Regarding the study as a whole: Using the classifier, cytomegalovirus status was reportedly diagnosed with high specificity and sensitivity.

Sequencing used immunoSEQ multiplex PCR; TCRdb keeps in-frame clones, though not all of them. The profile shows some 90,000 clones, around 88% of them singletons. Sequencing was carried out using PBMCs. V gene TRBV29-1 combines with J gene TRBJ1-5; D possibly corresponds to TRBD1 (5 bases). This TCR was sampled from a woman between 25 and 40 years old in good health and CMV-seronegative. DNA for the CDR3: TGCAGCGTTAGGGGTAGTCAGCCCCAGCATTTT. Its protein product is CSVRGSQPQHF.